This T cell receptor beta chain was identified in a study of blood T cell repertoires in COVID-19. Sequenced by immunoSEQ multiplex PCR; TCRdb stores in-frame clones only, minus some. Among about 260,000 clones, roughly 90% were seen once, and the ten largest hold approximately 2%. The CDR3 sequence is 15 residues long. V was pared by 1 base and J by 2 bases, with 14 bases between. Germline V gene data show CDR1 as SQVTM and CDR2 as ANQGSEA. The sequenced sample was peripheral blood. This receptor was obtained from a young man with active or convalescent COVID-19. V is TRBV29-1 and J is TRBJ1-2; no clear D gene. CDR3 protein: CSVEAPLRENYGYTF. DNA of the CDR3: TGCAGCGTTGAAGCCCCTTTGAGGGAGAACTATGGCTACACCTTC.